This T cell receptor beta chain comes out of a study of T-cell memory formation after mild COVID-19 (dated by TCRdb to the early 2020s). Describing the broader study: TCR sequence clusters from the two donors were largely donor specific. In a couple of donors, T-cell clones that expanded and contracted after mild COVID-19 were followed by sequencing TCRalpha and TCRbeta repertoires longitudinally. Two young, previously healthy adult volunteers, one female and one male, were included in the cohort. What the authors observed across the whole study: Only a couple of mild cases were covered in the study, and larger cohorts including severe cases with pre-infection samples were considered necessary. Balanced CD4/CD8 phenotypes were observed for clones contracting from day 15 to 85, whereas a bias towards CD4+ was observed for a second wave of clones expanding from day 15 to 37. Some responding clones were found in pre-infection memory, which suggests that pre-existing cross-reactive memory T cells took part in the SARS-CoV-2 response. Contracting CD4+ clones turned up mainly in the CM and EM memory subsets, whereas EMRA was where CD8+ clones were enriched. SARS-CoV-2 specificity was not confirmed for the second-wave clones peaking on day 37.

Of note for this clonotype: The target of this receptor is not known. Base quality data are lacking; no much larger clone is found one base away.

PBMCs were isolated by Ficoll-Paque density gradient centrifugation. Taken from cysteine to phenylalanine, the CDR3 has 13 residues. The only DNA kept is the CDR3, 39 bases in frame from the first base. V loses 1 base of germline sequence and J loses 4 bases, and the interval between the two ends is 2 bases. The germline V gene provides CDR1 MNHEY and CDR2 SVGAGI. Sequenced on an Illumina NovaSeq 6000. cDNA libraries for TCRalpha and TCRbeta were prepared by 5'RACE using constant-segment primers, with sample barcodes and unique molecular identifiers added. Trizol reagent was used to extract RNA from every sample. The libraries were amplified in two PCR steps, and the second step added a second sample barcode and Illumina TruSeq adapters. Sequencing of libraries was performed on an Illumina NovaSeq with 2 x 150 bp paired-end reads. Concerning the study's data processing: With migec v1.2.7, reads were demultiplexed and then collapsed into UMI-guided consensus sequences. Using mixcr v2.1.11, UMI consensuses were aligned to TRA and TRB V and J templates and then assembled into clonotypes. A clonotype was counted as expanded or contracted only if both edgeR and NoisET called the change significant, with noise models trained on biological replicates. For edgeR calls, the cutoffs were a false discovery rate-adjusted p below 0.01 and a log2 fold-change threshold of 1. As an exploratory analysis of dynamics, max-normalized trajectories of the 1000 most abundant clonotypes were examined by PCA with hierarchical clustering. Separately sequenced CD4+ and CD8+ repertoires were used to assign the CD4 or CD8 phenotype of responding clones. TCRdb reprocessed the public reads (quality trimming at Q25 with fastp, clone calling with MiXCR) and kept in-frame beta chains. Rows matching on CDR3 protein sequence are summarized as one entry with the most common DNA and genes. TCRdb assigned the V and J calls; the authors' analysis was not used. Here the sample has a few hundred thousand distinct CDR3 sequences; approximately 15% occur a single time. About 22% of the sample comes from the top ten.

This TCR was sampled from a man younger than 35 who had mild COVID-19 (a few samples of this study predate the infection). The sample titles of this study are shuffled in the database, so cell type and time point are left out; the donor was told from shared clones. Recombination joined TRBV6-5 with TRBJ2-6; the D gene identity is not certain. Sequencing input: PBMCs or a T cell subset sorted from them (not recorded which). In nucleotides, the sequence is TGTGCCAGCAGTTACTACGGGGCCAACGTCCTGACTTTC. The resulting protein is CASSYYGANVLTF.